Sequencing of this TCR beta chain was carried out in a study of T-cell memory formation after mild COVID-19. V shed 3 bases and J shed 4 bases, with 13 bases lying between them. The CDR3 spans 14 residues. In germline, CDR1 is SGDLS, CDR2 YYNGEE. On this clonotype itself: Its antigen is as yet unknown.

The 5'RACE method, run with constant-segment primers, produced TCR alpha and TCR beta cDNA libraries (carrying sample barcodes and UMIs). TCRdb reprocessed the 5' RACE reads via MiXCR and lists one record per CDR3 protein. The sample yields 200,000 or so distinct CDR3 sequences, over 7.5% seen once. General study points: Clones that contracted from day 15 to 85 were balanced CD4/CD8, while later expanders leaned CD4+. For contracting clones, CD4+ ones sat mainly in CM and EM, CD8+ in EMRA. Some SARS-CoV-2-responding clones were already detected in memory before infection.

V and J are TRBV9 and TRBJ2-5; the D gene could be TRBD1 or TRBD2 (5 bases each). This clonotype was obtained from a man aged 18-30 years who had mild COVID-19 (a few samples of this study predate the infection). Cell type and time point are not known. Sequencing was done on a sample of PBMCs or a T cell subset sorted from them (not recorded which). The CDR3 DNA follows: TGTGCCAGCAGCGCGTCCGGGGCCAGAGAGACCCAGTACTTC. It yields the protein CASSASGARETQYF. Together with reference TRBV9 and TRBJ2-5, the CDR3 gives the full variable domain: DSGVTQTPKHLITATGQRVTLRCSPRSGDLSVYWYQQSLDQGLQFLIQYYNGEERAKGNILERFSAQQFPDLHSELNLSSLELGDSALYFCASSASGARETQYFGPGTRLLVL.